Below, 3 T cell receptor beta chains from the same sample are listed, as sequenced in a study of read filtering for tumor transcriptome and immune sequencing. From around 0.4 ug of RNA, a library with molecular barcoded alpha/delta and beta/gamma adaptors was made. TCRdb reprocessed the reads with MiXCR, giving one entry per CDR3 protein. The sample comprises about 130,000 distinct CDR3 sequences, 10% to 15% of which are singletons, and roughly 9.6% rests with the top ten. The sample consisted of a population of CD138-negative cells sorted from bone marrow. These receptors came from a donor over 35 with multiple myeloma.

The chain links TRBV20-1 to TRBJ2-5, with TRBD2 matching over 10 bases. The CDR3 length is 13 residues. CDR1 DFQATT and CDR2 SNEGSKA come from the germline V gene (reference sequence). J gave up 3 bases and V 5 bases, and 3 bases lay outside the gene matches. The CDR3 DNA follows: TGCAGTGCTCTGAGCGGGGGGGAAGAGACCCAGTACTTC. The encoded protein is CSALSGGEETQYF.

This clonotype has a count of ten or more. The rearrangement links TRBV15 to TRBJ2-7; the match to TRBD1 covers 8 bases. The germline gives CDR1 LNHNV, CDR2 YYDKDF (reference sequence). J was trimmed by 5 bases and V by 2 bases; bases with no gene match: 8. The CDR3 is made up of 15 amino acids. CDR3 residues: CATSRPQGASNEQYF. The CDR3 nucleotides are TGTGCCACCAGCAGACCTCAGGGGGCTTCCAACGAGCAGTACTTC.

This clonotype was counted a few times. V and J are TRBV7-8 and TRBJ2-1; a possible D gene is TRBD2 (7 bases). V was trimmed by 5 bases and J by 1 base, leaving 12 bases between them. Germline CDR1 is SGHVS and CDR2 is FQNEAQ. The CDR3 runs to 15 residues. In nucleotides, the CDR3 is TGTGCCAGCAGCGGAGGGAGGGGGTCCTACAATGAGCAGTTCTTC. Translating gives CASSGGRGSYNEQFF.